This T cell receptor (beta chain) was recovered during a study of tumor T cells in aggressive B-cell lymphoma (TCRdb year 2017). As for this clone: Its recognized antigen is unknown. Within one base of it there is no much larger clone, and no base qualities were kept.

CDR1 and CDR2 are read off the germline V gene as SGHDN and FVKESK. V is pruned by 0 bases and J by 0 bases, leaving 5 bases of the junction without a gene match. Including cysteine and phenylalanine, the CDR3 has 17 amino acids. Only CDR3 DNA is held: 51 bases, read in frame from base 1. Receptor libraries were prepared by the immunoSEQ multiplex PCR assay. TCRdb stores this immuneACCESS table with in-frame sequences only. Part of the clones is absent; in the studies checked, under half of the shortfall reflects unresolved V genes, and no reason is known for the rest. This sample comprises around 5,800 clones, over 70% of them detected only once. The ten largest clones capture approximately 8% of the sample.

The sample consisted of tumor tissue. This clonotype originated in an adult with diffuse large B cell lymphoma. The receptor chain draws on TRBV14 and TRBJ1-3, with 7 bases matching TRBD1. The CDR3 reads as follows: CASSQDWTGRSGNTIYF. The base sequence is TGTGCCAGCAGCCAAGATTGGACAGGTCGCTCTGGAAACACCATATATTTT. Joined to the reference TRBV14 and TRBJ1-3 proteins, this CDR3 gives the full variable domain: EAGVTQFPSHSVIEKGQTVTLRCDPISGHDNLYWYRRVMGKEIKFLLHFVKESKQDESGMPNNRFLAERTGGTYSTLKVQPAELEDSGVYFCASSQDWTGRSGNTIYFGEGSWLTVV.